These 10 T cell receptor beta chains were sequenced from one sample in a study of T cell responses to AZD1222 COVID-19 vaccine. This table comes from immunoSEQ multiplex PCR, and its TCRdb copy is limited to in-frame clones, with some not included. The sample consists of roughly 160,000 clones, roughly nine tenths of them appearing once. The sample was peripheral blood, taken on day 0 of AZD1222 vaccination. The receptors shown here come from an adult in good health.

This chain uses TRBV6-4 with TRBJ2-7; D is perhaps TRBD2 (6 bases). The CDR3 contains 14 residues. Germline CDR1 is MRHNA and CDR2 is SNTAGT. Trimming stripped 4 bases from V and 6 bases from J, with 16 bases between. This chain's CDR3 is CASSVVAESIEQYF. CDR3 sequence (DNA): TGTGCCAGCAGTGTTGTAGCGGAGTCCATCGAGCAGTACTTC.

The rearrangement joins TRBV15 to TRBJ2-1, with TRBD2 matching over 8 bases. This CDR3 spans 17 amino acids. Trimming at V came to 3 bases and at J to 8 bases, leaving 15 bases not matched to a gene. CDR1 and CDR2 (germline): LNHNV, YYDKDF (reference sequence). CDR3 bases: TGTGCCACCAGCAGGGAGTCTACTAGCGGTTCTACAGATGAGCAGTTCTTC. Its translation: CATSRESTSGSTDEQFF.

V and J are TRBV11-2 and TRBJ2-7; TRBD2 agrees at 7 bases. The CDR3 sequence is 14 residues long. Germline V CDR1 and CDR2: SGHAT, FQNNGV. With V trimmed by 1 base and J by 6 bases, 6 bases remained unmatched. The CDR3 DNA follows: TGTGCCAGCAGCTTAGCGGGAGGTTTGTTCGAGCAGTACTTC. This sequence encodes CASSLAGGLFEQYF.

This chain uses TRBV7-7 with TRBJ1-4; unclear D gene. Trimming left V 1 base short and J 4 bases short, with 7 bases between. Germline V gene data show CDR1 as SSHAT and CDR2 as FNYEAQ (reference sequence). The CDR3 covers 14 residues. The CDR3 bases are TGTGCCAGCAGCTTAGTGATGGGTAATGAAAAACTGTTTTTT. Amino acids: CASSLVMGNEKLFF.

The chain is built from TRBV19 and TRBJ1-2, with unresolved D. CDR3 length: 17 amino acids. V was shortened by 2 bases and J by 0 bases, with 16 bases between the two germline ends. Germline lookup yields CDR1 LNHDA and CDR2 SQIVND (reference sequence). The CDR3 DNA sequence: TGTGCCAGTAGTATAATGGGCCCGAACGTTGCTAACTATGGCTACACCTTC. This sequence encodes CASSIMGPNVANYGYTF.

V and J are TRBV19 and TRBJ1-5; TRBD1 matches 7 bases. The CDR3 runs 14 residues. CDR1 is LNHDA and CDR2 is SQIVND in the germline V gene (reference sequence). With V trimmed by 6 bases and J by 5 bases, 7 bases remained unmatched. The CDR3 nucleotides are TGTGCCAGTAGCTTAAGACAGGGCCATCAGCCCCAGCATTTT. Protein sequence: CASSLRQGHQPQHF.

This chain uses TRBV6-2 or TRBV6-3 with TRBJ1-1, with D tentatively TRBD1 (5 bases). V was shortened by 5 bases and J by 10 bases, with 20 bases between the two germline ends. The CDR3 loop spans 14 amino acids. Germline V lookup: CDR1 MNHEY, CDR2 SVGEGT. The CDR3 DNA reads as TGTGCCAGCAGTATAATAGGACACCTACCTATAGCTTTCTTT. It encodes CASSIIGHLPIAFF.

The chain recombines TRBV4-3 with TRBJ2-1; the D is unclear. V dropped 0 bases and J dropped 10 bases, with 19 bases sitting between them. Germline loops: CDR1 LGHNA, CDR2 YSLEER. The CDR3 has 16 amino acids. Written as DNA, the CDR3 is TGCGCCAGCAGCCAAGATTCCGGCCTCCTGACTCTGGAGCAGTTCTTC. It specifies CASSQDSGLLTLEQFF.

As concerns this clone: Mismatch with germline at one junction end may stem from a read error. The chain couples TRBV28 to TRBJ1-2; D not certain. The germline gives CDR1 MDHEN, CDR2 SYDVKM. The CDR3 covers 12 residues. The chain's CDR3 is CASSLSFIPSSF. CDR3 in DNA: TGTGCCAGCAGTTTATCTTTTATCCCTTCCTCCTTC.

The rearrangement joins TRBV6-5 to TRBJ2-7; maybe TRBD2 (5 bases). The CDR3 runs to 12 residues. Germline CDR1 is MNHEY and CDR2 is SVGAGI. The CDR3 DNA reads as TGTTCAACGGGGATTCGCCTTTACGAGCAGTACTTC. Its protein is CSTGIRLYEQYF.